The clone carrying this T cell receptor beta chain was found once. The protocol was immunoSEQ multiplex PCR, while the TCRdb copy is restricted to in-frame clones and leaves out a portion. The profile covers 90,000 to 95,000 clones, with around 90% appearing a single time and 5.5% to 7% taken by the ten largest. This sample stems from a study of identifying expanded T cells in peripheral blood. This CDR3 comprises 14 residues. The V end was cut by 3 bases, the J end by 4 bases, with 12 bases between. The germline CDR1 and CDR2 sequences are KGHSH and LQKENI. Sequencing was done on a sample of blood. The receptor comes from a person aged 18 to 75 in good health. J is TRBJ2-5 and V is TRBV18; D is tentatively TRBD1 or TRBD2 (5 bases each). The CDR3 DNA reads TGTGCCAGCTCACCTAGAGGGGAAGGAGAGACCCAGTACTTC. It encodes CASSPRGEGETQYF. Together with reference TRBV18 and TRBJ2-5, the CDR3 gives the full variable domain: NAGVMQNPRHLVRRRGQEARLRCSPMKGHSHVYWYRQLPEEGLKFMVYLQKENIIDESGMPKERFSAEFPKEGPSILRIQQVVRGDSAAYFCASSPRGEGETQYFGPGTRLLVL.